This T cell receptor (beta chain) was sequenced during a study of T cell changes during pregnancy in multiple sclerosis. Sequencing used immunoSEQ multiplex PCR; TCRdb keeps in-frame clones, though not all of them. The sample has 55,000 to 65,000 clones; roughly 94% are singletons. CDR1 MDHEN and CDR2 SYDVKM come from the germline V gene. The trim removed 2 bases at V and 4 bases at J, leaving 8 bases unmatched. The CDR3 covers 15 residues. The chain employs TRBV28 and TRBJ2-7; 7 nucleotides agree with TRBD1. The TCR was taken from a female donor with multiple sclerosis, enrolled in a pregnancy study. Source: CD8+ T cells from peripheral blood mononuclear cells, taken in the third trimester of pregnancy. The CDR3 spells CASSLSEGADYEQYF. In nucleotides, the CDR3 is TGTGCCAGCAGTTTAAGTGAGGGGGCGGATTACGAGCAGTACTTC.